This TCR beta chain was recorded in a study of cytomegalovirus exposure and HLA in healthy donors. Study findings and constraints: As immune exposure information, only CMV serostatus was available. TCR beta V- and J-gene trimming, according to a later analysis, was linked to a missense DCLRE1C variant.

Germline V gene data show CDR1 as ENHRY and CDR2 as SYGVKD. The CDR3 has 12 amino acids. Trimming cost V 2 bases and J 13 bases; bases outside gene matches: 7. 60 Vbeta and 13 Jbeta primers were used in PCR. Here immunoSEQ multiplex PCR was the method, and the copy in TCRdb shows in-frame clones only, minus some. This sample has about 200,000 clones, with 79% found just once. Comments on this clone: What it binds is not known.

Input material: PBMCs. The chain carries TRBV10-3 and TRBJ2-5, with 7 bases aligning to TRBD1. This receptor was taken from a girl under 18 in good health and CMV-seropositive. The CDR3 DNA follows: TGTGCCATCAGTGAGCCCGACAGGGTTCCGTACTTC. Encoded protein: CAISEPDRVPYF.